The sequence of this TCR beta chain was determined in a study of beta chain features in type 1 diabetes. General study findings and limits: Naive, central memory and Treg TCRB repertoires seemed to resemble each other more closely in patients than they did in healthy donors. Researchers cautioned that cDNA sequencing could over-represent cells with high TCR expression. All four CD4+ subsets from Type 1 diabetes patients carried moderately but significantly shorter TCRB CDR3s. Individuals with type 1 diabetes displayed fewer insertions and more deletions at VDJ junctions.

Sorted CD4+ subsets: naive, central memory, regulatory, stem cell-like memory (CD45RO/CCR7/CD25/CD127/CD95/CD27 panel). The CDR3 spans 14 residues. Trimming pared 0 bases from V and 0 bases from J, leaving 4 bases between. Germline V gene lookup returns CDR1 LNHNV and CDR2 YYDKDF (reference sequence). As every portion of the isolated RNA was reverse transcribed, the sequencing read expressed TCRB transcripts. Assay: immunoSEQ multiplex PCR; the TCRdb copy retains only in-frame clones and omits some. The data show about 280,000 clones, with about 15% seen just once and less than 0.02% held by the top ten. The table lists this clone with a few counts. Its antigen is not known.

The genes are TRBV15 and TRBJ2-3; D ambiguous. What was sequenced was naive CD4+ T cells from blood. The TCR sequence derives from a man younger than 35 with type 1 diabetes. The DNA for the CDR3 is TGTGCCACCAGCAGAGAGGGCAGCACAGATACGCAGTATTTT. It encodes CATSREGSTDTQYF.